This record covers a single TCR beta chain. The antigen is undetermined. There are 16 residues in the CDR3. V lost 5 bases to trimming and J lost 2 bases, with 17 bases between them. The V gene's germline CDR1 is MDHEN and CDR2 SYDVKM. The data derive from a study of T cell repertoires in cytomegalovirus infection. TCRdb independently ran MiXCR on the reads; one entry per CDR3 protein. The sample lists a few hundred thousand distinct CDR3 sequences, around two fifths occurring once. This sequence was found in a human donor in good health (CMV status not recorded). Some clones in this sample may be carry-over from other donors' samples. The material was cultured PBMCs, obtained from culture after CMV antigen stimulation. The chain links TRBV28 to TRBJ2-3; a weak D match, TRBD2 (5 bases). This CDR3 reads CASSHAIGDTTDTQYF. CDR3 sequence (DNA): TGTGCCAGCAGTCACGCAATCGGGGATACCACAGATACGCAGTATTTT.